This T cell receptor beta chain comes out of a study of cytomegalovirus exposure and HLA in healthy donors. In the study overall: Among 150 million to 200 million T cells, an earlier analysis found approximately 110 million unique TCR beta sequences.

With regard to this clone: Its target is unknown.

Study-wide points: In vitro experiments confirmed that three CMV-associated chains were specific for CMV antigens. Being productive about 87% or about 30% of the time was typical of most TCR beta V segments in an earlier analysis.

With 60 Vbeta and 13 Jbeta primers, the PCR was carried out. This table comes from immunoSEQ multiplex PCR, and its TCRdb copy is limited to in-frame clones, with some not included. The sample lists about 250,000 clones; 85% to 95% were seen once. V was pared by 7 bases and J by 0 bases, with 18 bases between. Germline V gene data show CDR1 as LNHDA and CDR2 as SQIVND (reference sequence). The CDR3 runs 16 residues. The TCR originated in a girl between 2 and 10 years old in good health and CMV-seronegative. The rearrangement joins TRBV19 to TRBJ1-2, with D unclear. The sample taken for sequencing was PBMCs. The chain's CDR3 is CASTSPYMAANYGYTF. CDR3 coding DNA: TGTGCCAGTACCTCACCATATATGGCAGCTAACTATGGCTACACCTTC.